The rows below give T cell receptor beta chains drawn from one sample of a study of spatial heterogeneity in lung cancer. TCRdb called the 5' RACE reads again in MiXCR, with one record for every CDR3 protein. This sample yields under 150,000 distinct CDR3 sequences, of which 10% to 15% are seen a single time; roughly 17% belongs to the top ten. The specimen comprised PBMCs, sampled at follow-up. These receptors all come from a male donor with early-stage non-small cell lung cancer. The conserved cysteine and the conserved F or W are not part of the CDR3 here. Not all rows give a size; the values are once, few, many and, for expanded clones, a class.

>12|-|TRBV18|TRBJ2-1
ASSPLSGNGEQF
>13|few|TRBV4-2|TRBJ1-2
ASSQERFYHYGYT
>11|many|TRBV6-2/TRBV6-3|TRBJ2-7
ASSHSRSYEQY
>12|-|TRBV3-1|TRBJ2-1
ASNPHARGNEQF
>12|-|TRBV5-1|TRBJ2-7
ASSLEQRGYEQY
>10|few|TRBV24-1|TRBJ2-2
ATSAGTGELF
>15|-|TRBV13|TRBJ2-3
ASSLGLMGQSTDTQY
>15|few|TRBV7-2|TRBJ2-1
ASSLLGGAGRYNEQF
>12|medium-sized|TRBV10-3|TRBJ2-7
AISERGAPYEQY
>16|-|TRBV10-3|TRBJ1-6
AITAGAGPGSYNSPLH
>12|few|TRBV7-8|TRBJ1-1
ASSLGTGSTEAF
>15|many|TRBV7-2|TRBJ2-7
ASSRTGGANPSYEQY
>14|-|TRBV9|TRBJ2-1
ASSPGLSPSYNEQF
>10|few|TRBV28|TRBJ1-2
ASSLGSYGYT
>10|-|TRBV12-3/TRBV12-4|TRBJ1-2
ASSFPPPRLF
>13|few|TRBV28|TRBJ1-2
ASSLLGQESSGYT
>10|few|TRBV27|TRBJ2-7
ASSLWGSEQY
>13|-|TRBV7-9|TRBJ2-5
ASSFSSGGQETQY
>11|-|TRBV20-1|TRBJ2-7
SAPLGTGREQY
>10|many|TRBV29-1|TRBJ1-2
SVVSANYGYT
>12|-|TRBV5-1|TRBJ2-7
ASGPVGSSHEQY
>12|-|TRBV28|TRBJ2-2
ASRPTANTGELF
>15|-|TRBV10-2|TRBJ1-5
ASSDRDRGRGNQPQH
>12|many|TRBV6-5|TRBJ2-4
ASYTSSAKNIQY
>10|many|TRBV28|TRBJ2-3
ASATGGGTQY
>10|-|TRBV6-1|TRBJ1-1
ASSEHRTEAF
>15|many|TRBV10-3|TRBJ2-7
AIREITGEKGSYEQY
>14|many|TRBV4-1|TRBJ1-1
ASSFSPGQPNTEAF
>14|-|TRBV9|TRBJ2-7
ASSPSPSAGEDEQY
>15|few|TRBV11-1|TRBJ2-6
ASSFGTGRSGANVLT
>13|-|TRBV9|TRBJ2-7
ASSVAGQSSYEQY
>13|-|TRBV4-1|TRBJ2-1
ASSQDLVLQNEQF
>11|many|TRBV14|TRBJ2-1
ASSRQGMNEQF
>14|-|TRBV6-1|TRBJ2-1
ASSLSGASSYNEQF
>11|many|TRBV4-3|TRBJ1-1
ASSPEMNTEAF
>13|many|TRBV14|TRBJ1-4
ASSQNYFPNEKLF
>11|many|TRBV7-9|TRBJ2-7
ATEGQGSYEQY
>13|-|TRBV6-5|TRBJ1-5
ASSSSGQGGQPQH
>13|few|TRBV7-9|TRBJ2-1
ASSFPGQGGHEQF
>10|-|TRBV28|TRBJ2-7
ASSSNPSEQY
>11|few|TRBV7-3|TRBJ2-7
ASSLNWGGEQY
>16|-|TRBV11-2|TRBJ2-1
ASSFSAGLAGGRNEQF